This T cell receptor (beta chain) derives from a study of regulatory T cells in long-lasting Graves disease (dated by TCRdb to the early 2020s). Study-wide context: In the newly diagnosed Graves' disease group, patients had been taking antithyroid drugs for less than 3 months. Peripheral blood TCR sequencing and RNA sequencing compared persistent Graves' disease patients with newly diagnosed Graves' disease patients. TCR sequencing covered 13 persistent and around 20 newly diagnosed Graves' disease patients, about 35 samples in total. The study was conducted in China and was registered as a clinical trial.

The time point label on this specimen signifies: newly diagnosed GD, antithyroid drugs for less than 3 months. For both TCR sequencing and RNA sequencing, RNA was extracted from PBMCs in TRIzol. Graves' disease was diagnosed according to American Thyroid Association guidelines. The patients came from an endocrinology department in Xi'an, China. From each patient, around 9 milliliters of peripheral blood was collected into an EDTA anticoagulant tube. Ficoll Paque Plus density gradient separation was used to isolate PBMCs, and no additional T cell sorting was done. An Agilent 2100 Bioanalyzer and agarose gel were used to assess RNA quality, and a NanoDrop 2000 was used to measure RNA concentration. The library relied on multiplex PCR. The sequencing machine was an Illumina HiSeq 4000. To build TCR beta libraries, CDR3 regions were amplified by Arm-PCR using iRepertoire HTBI primers. PCR products were gel purified before sequencing. In the source study's methods: Gene usage analysis of CDR3 amino acid clonotypes relied on the 55 to 80 TRBV and about 15 TRBJ segments identified across samples. COPE and FqMerger were used to merge the filtered high-quality paired reads into contigs. Contigs were aligned with BLAST to IMGT TRBV, TRBD and TRBJ reference genes, and CDR3 was defined per IMGT. Highly expanded clones were defined as clonotypes with a frequency above 0.1%. Shannon entropy was used to measure repertoire diversity, and the Gini coefficient was used to measure V-J evenness. Clonotypes shared by more than one individual were considered public. TCRdb reran the public reads through fastp at Q25 and MiXCR, keeping productive beta chains. Under each unique CDR3 protein, matching rows form one entry showing the most common genes and DNA. TCRdb, not the authors, supplied the V and J calls. Here the sample has hundreds of thousands of distinct CDR3 sequences; around 16% occur a single time. The biggest ten clones account for around a quarter of the sample.

From its cysteine to its phenylalanine, the CDR3 spans 18 amino acids. The CDR3 DNA has 54 bases and is translated from base 1. The V end gives up 3 bases and the J end 6 bases, leaving 17 bases in the junction not matched to a gene. The germline V gene (reference sequence) specifies WNHNN as CDR1 and SYGVQD as CDR2. Study-level results and caveats: Compared with newly diagnosed patients, persistent Graves' disease patients had lower TCR Shannon entropy and fewer highly expanded clones, which suggests clonal expansion. As a limitation, the authors acknowledged that the small sample size may reduce accuracy. Sequencing and analysis were limited to the TCR beta chain. TRBV28, TRBJ1-2 and TRBJ2-5 were preferentially used in persistent disease, while TRBV20-1 and TRBJ2-1 were favored in newly diagnosed disease. Patients with persistent disease shared more public clonotypes (over 2,500) than newly diagnosed patients did (about 1,000). Peripheral blood alone was examined, since thyroid tissue, which constituted the primary lesion, could not be accessed.

This clonotype was counted a few times. Its antigen has not been determined. No base quality information exists; no much larger clone differs at one position. These data are also associated with another study on T cells in Graves' hyperthyroidism and ophthalmopathy. According to the second study: Stable Graves' hyperthyroidism was defined as no progression to ophthalmopathy during 18 months of follow-up. Hyperthyroidism patients were newly diagnosed, had a disease duration of under 2 months, and were aged 18 to 65 years. Exclusion was applied to patients with uncontrolled infections, other autoimmune diseases, pregnancy or lactation. Diagnoses were based on clinical symptoms, serum thyroxine and TRAb, thyroid ultrasound and orbital computed tomography. A first-round RT-PCR of the TCR CDR3 used the HTBI primer set with the Qiagen OneStep RT-PCR kit. Most expanded thyroid clonotypes (frequency above 0.001) were also detected in blood, a finding suggesting that blood repertoires may reflect thyroid immune responses. Ophthalmopathy was separated from stable hyperthyroidism by a 13 V-J signature model, with around 90% sensitivity and roughly 81% specificity obtained in cross-validation and 80%/75% obtained in testing. In validation, the model predicted progression to ophthalmopathy a median of about 6 months before onset, with about 67% sensitivity and 72.22% specificity. To identify distinguishing TCR V-J signatures, a discovery cohort of 100 patients was used, comprising 43 with Graves' ophthalmopathy and around 57 with stable Graves' hyperthyroidism. Whether ophthalmopathy could be predicted prospectively was tested in an independent validation cohort made up of roughly 19 hyperthyroidism patients plus 17 patients who later progressed to ophthalmopathy. The 75 to 100 discovery patients were randomly split 7:3 into training and test sets. In addition, the study compared T-cell repertoires in thyroid tissue and in blood from roughly six Graves' hyperthyroidism patients. Following sampling, methimazole starting at 30 mg daily was given to hyperthyroidism patients, and high-dose intravenous methylprednisolone was given to ophthalmopathy patients. Libraries were constructed in a second round of multiplex PCR, after which size selection and purification were carried out. Libraries were sequenced paired-end with 100 bp reads on an Illumina HiSeq2000. SOAPnuke was used to process the raw data, removing reads that contained adapters or uncalled bases, had a mean Phred below 15, or lacked an exact match to the constant primer or identifier. High-quality paired reads were merged with COPE v1.2.5, and unique nucleotide sequences were defined as clonotypes. MiTCR v1.1 was used to align clonotypes to the IMGT TRBV, TRBD and TRBJ reference segments. Only V-J combinations with frequency above 0.0001, covering about 99% of repertoires, were analysed. The TCS score was defined as the ratio of F50 (clonal expansion) to E x V (chaos), calculated using BLOSUM62-based TCRdist between CDR3 peptides within each V-J. Welch's t-statistics and random forest reduced 500 to 550 V-J features to 10 to 15, which were used in a naive Bayes classifier (R e1071). Sample size was not statistically predetermined, and investigators were not blinded to group allocation. The paper describes TCR Vbeta CDR3 sequencing of 120 to 150 peripheral blood samples, made up of about 41 ophthalmopathy patients, over 70 hyperthyroidism patients and about 17 progressor patients.

Recombination connected TRBV10-1 to TRBJ2-7; a stretch of 10 junction bases matches TRBD1. The source of this sequence is a woman aged 35 to 60 with Graves disease. Donor details come from another sample of the same person, matched by shared clones. The sequences come from peripheral blood mononuclear cells (PBMCs), collected at new diagnosis, from a patient treated with antithyroid drugs. DNA sequence: TGCGCCAGCAGTGAAGGGGCGAGGCTGACAGGGGGCCAGAGCGAGCAGTACTTC. Translation gives CASSEGARLTGGQSEQYF.